This TCR beta chain was found in a study of cytomegalovirus exposure and HLA in healthy donors. Study-wide points: High sensitivity and specificity were reportedly achieved when the classifier diagnosed cytomegalovirus status. The study reported that TCR beta sequences accurately predicted HLA-A and HLA-B alleles in most subjects. In an earlier analysis, productive rearrangement rates for most beta V segments clustered near 87% or 30%.

The PCR employed 60 Vbeta primers together with 13 Jbeta primers. Sequencing used immunoSEQ multiplex PCR; TCRdb keeps in-frame clones, though not all of them. The data show roughly 120,000 clones, under 70% seen once. Germline V gene data show CDR1 as MNHNS and CDR2 as SASEGT. The CDR3 covers 14 residues. Trimming stripped 7 bases from V and 0 bases from J, with 12 bases between. As for this clone: The antigen remains undetermined.

The chain links TRBV6-1 to TRBJ2-5; D is unclear. This receptor was obtained from a man aged 18 to 30 in good health and CMV-seropositive. The sample was PBMCs. This CDR3 is CASNRRLNQETQYF. In DNA, the CDR3 is TGTGCCAGCAATAGGCGACTTAACCAAGAGACCCAGTACTTC.